These 5 T cell receptor delta chains were all obtained from the same sample, sequenced in a study of γδ T cells in repeated Plasmodium falciparum infection. Gammadelta T cells were flow-sorted from PBMC into Vgamma9/Vdelta2+ and Vdelta2-negative populations for bulk analysis. With CATT, TCRdb re-called clones from the multiplex PCR reads. Of tens of thousands of delta-chain clones in the sample, over 0.75% were seen once. Sequencing was done on a sample of gamma-delta T cells from blood. All receptors derive from a pool of human donors (malaria-infected and uninfected, not separated).

With regard to this clone: A read error is the likely source, as a far larger clone sits one nucleotide away. Different DNA sequences within this sample yield the same CDR3. This sequence joins TRDV1 and TRDJ1; 8 nucleotides agree with TRDD3. The J gene, not given by TCRdb, was assigned here from a germline match of the nucleotide sequence. The CDR3 has 18 residues. With 2 bases clipped from V and 4 bases from J, the junction kept 15 bases outside the gene matches. Germline loops: CDR1 TSWWSYY, CDR2 QGS. CDR3 bases: TGTGCTCTTGGGGAAGTCCTTGGCCGGGGGATATACCTCGATAAACTCATCTTT. It codes for CALGEVLGRGIYLDKLIF.

This clone was counted many times. TCRdb's protein for this DNA is that of a much larger clone and differs from the translation at residue 5, likely a read error; the protein shown is the DNA translation. The chain joins TRDV2 to TRDJ2, with 9 bases aligning to TRDD3. Germline trimming cut 3 bases from V and 0 bases from J; bases unmatched to any gene: 4. This CDR3 region has 16 residues. Germline loops: CDR1 GEAIGNYY, CDR2 EKD. The CDR3 bases are TGTGCCTGTGACGCCGTGGGGGATACTTTGACAGCACAACTCTTCTTT. Encoded protein: CACDAVGDTLTAQLFF.

This clone was seen at least ten times. The protein TCRdb gives is from a much larger clone and does not agree with this DNA's translation at residue 8, likely a read error; the protein shown here comes from the DNA. Other nucleotide sequences from this sample produce the same CDR3. The chain recombines TRDV2 with TRDJ1, with 10 bases fitting TRDD3. No J gene was available from TCRdb, and it was assigned here by a germline match of the DNA. Germline V gene lookup returns CDR1 GEAIGNYY and CDR2 EKD. V lost 0 bases to trimming and J lost 0 bases; unmatched junction nucleotides: 12. This CDR3 has 19 amino acids. CDR3 amino acids: CACDTGIRGIRGYTDKLIF. The CDR3 DNA sequence: TGTGCCTGTGACACCGGGATCCGGGGGATACGCGGGTACACCGATAAACTCATCTTT.

Concerning this clone: Given a far larger clone just one base away, this is likely a sequencing read error. Distinct nucleotide sequences in the sample also encode this CDR3. J gene calling gave no result, while the V gene is TRDV2; the table calls TRDD3, which could not be checked here. The CDR3 is 18 residues long. Germline V gene lookup returns CDR1 GEAIGNYY and CDR2 EKD. The CDR3 spells CACDTGGYGSWDTRQMFF. For the CDR3, the DNA is TGTGCCTGTGACACCGGGGGATATGGATCCTGGGACACCCGACAGATGTTCTTC.

This clone has ten or more counts. The V call is TRDV1, the J call TRDJ1; D may correspond to TRDD2 or TRDD3 (7 bases each). The CDR3 is made up of 22 amino acids. Trimming took off 0 bases at V and 3 bases at J, with 32 bases between the two ends. Looked up from germline, CDR1 is TSWWSYY and CDR2 is QGS. The CDR3 loop reads CALGELACSYWGTMKRADKLIF. The CDR3 region has the DNA TGTGCTCTTGGGGAACTAGCGTGTTCCTACTGGGGCACTATGAAAAGGGCCGATAAACTCATCTTT.